The TCR beta chain described here comes from a study of blood T cell repertoires in COVID-19 (dated by TCRdb to 2018 to 2020). With regard to the full study: Samples covering the acute and convalescent phases of COVID-19 were provided by collaborators in the United States, Italy and Spain. The material from the prospective study consisted of cDNA or gDNA derived from T cells, B-cell-depleted T cells, or PBMCs. The dataset comprised deeply sampled blood TCRbeta repertoires from subjects exposed to, actively infected with, or recovered from COVID-19. The repertoires were made available in a free public database intended to serve as a resource for research on the immune response to SARS-CoV-2. Samples came from the ongoing ImmuneRACE study (first 160 participants) plus 1,254 subjects from 6 global collaborators. Nearly every sample came with metadata listing a de-identified subject ID, COVID-19 status, age in years and sex. Where available, HLA class I and class II types were obtained from metadata supplied by the sample provider rather than from assay-based typing. What the work shows at the level of the full study, not this receptor alone: The amount of clinical and demographic metadata varied by source and participant and was provided uncurated.

The collaborating institutions used their own protocols to collect whole blood in K2EDTA tubes. For TCRbeta analysis, collaborator samples were shipped as frozen whole blood, as isolated PBMCs, or as DNA extracted from either sample type. TCRbeta CDR3 regions were amplified from genomic DNA by means of the immunoSEQ Assay, a bias-controlled multiplex PCR. As for the authors' bioinformatics: The number of nucleated cells in each sample was estimated from the amplification of reference gene primers within the assay. To quantify the absolute abundance of each unique TCRbeta CDR3 rearrangement, sequence reads were collapsed and filtered. Productive Simpson clonality was computed per sample as the square root of Simpson's diversity index over productive rearrangements. Here the immuneACCESS table is served through TCRdb, limited to in-frame sequences with V and J called. Missing clones are a known gap in these copies; in checked studies unresolved V genes cover under half, and the rest lacks a known reason. For V, J and clone size, that table is used; D and trimming come from the DNA. Counted in this sample were around 95,000 clones; 90% of them appeared once. Around 5% of the sample belongs to the ten largest clones.

The CDR3 has 15 amino acids, counting the end cysteine and phenylalanine. The kept DNA is CDR3 alone, 45 bases in frame from the first base. Trimming takes 5 bases from V and 3 bases from J, and the germline ends sit 16 bases apart. The germline V gene (reference sequence) sets CDR1 to SEHNR and CDR2 to FQNEAQ. On this clone: Its target antigen remains unknown. The sample holds no much larger clone one base away, and base qualities are not on file.

The rearranged chain carries TRBV7-9 and TRBJ1-1; 5 matching bases give a weak D call of TRBD1. The sample was peripheral blood. This TCR came from a man in his forties or fifties with acute or convalescent COVID-19. The CDR3 corresponds to CASSRPKGQHTEAFF. The base sequence is TGTGCCAGCAGCCGACCTAAGGGGCAACACACTGAAGCTTTCTTT.